Below, 4 T cell receptor beta chains from the same sample are listed, as sequenced in a study of blood T cells in healthy people across ages. Primers used in a second PCR of roughly 7 to 11 cycles were a sample-barcoded 5' primer and a J-beta primer mix. Each CDR3 protein gets one entry after TCRdb re-called the 5' RACE reads with MiXCR. The sample lists 910,000 or so distinct CDR3 sequences; about 51% were seen once. Sequencing was performed on blood. These TCRs come from a woman between 55 and 75 years old in good health.

The chain has TRBV12-3 or TRBV12-4 and TRBJ1-6, with D possibly matching TRBD1 (6 bases). Trimming stripped 2 bases from V and 7 bases from J, with 12 bases between. The CDR3 is made up of 15 amino acids. The DNA for the CDR3 is TGTGCCAGCAGTTTATCGAACAGGGACAATTCACCCCTCCACTTT. Translation gives CASSLSNRDNSPLHF.

V and J are TRBV20-1 and TRBJ2-7; 14 nucleotides line up with TRBD2. Germline CDR1 DFQATT, CDR2 SNEGSKA (reference sequence). J lost 5 bases, V lost 6 bases, and 12 bases had no gene match. CDR3 length: 16 residues. CDR3: CSALRLAGGPSHEQYF. The CDR3 coding sequence is TGCAGTGCCCTAAGACTAGCGGGAGGGCCTAGCCACGAGCAGTACTTC.

J is TRBJ2-2 and V is TRBV29-1, with unresolved D. CDR3 length: 11 amino acids. Per germline, CDR1 SQVTM and CDR2 ANQGSEA. CDR3 DNA: TGCAGTGCTATCCTGACCGGGGAGCTGTTTTTT. This codes for CSAILTGELFF.

V and J are TRBV29-1 and TRBJ2-1, with D perhaps TRBD2 (6 bases). The CDR3 extends over 16 amino acids. V dropped 0 bases and J dropped 7 bases, with 19 bases sitting between them. The germline V gene has CDR1 SQVTM and CDR2 ANQGSEA. The CDR3 sequence is CSVEDPRREMRNEQFF. As DNA, the CDR3 is TGCAGCGTTGAAGATCCTAGGAGGGAAATGCGAAATGAGCAGTTCTTC.